Described below is a single T cell receptor beta chain sequence and its context. Which antigen it targets is not known. Base quality data are lacking; no much larger clone is found one base away. The data belong to a study of human thymus T cells (TCRdb year 2020). Some background on the complete study: The study characterized TCR alpha and beta repertoires from seven to nine infant thymus samples and four related peripheral blood samples. The infant donors were about 7 to 250 days old, and the cohort included a handful of males and two females. Summary of the overall study and its limitations: Usage of V and J gene segments appeared to be biased in both the thymic and the peripheral blood repertoires. According to the related research, thymic TCR repertoires were highly overlapping among unrelated individuals. On average, thymus samples yielded around 810,000 unique TCRB clonotypes, whereas blood samples yielded around 84,000.

TCRB and TCRAD loci were amplified from a standardized quantity of quality-controlled genomic DNA using the immunoSEQ multiplex PCR assay. Amplicons spanned the V(D)J region at a length sufficient to cover the CDR3 and identify V and J genes. Through the commercial immunoSEQ service, the amplicons were sequenced on an Illumina platform. As for the authors' bioinformatics: Primer bias and sequencing errors were corrected as previously described, and TCRAD and TCRB were defined on the basis of the IMGT database. Repertoires were analysed with immunoSEQ Analyzer 3.0 and VDJTools, covering basic statistics, V/J segment usage, diversity estimates, rarefaction and pairwise overlap. Chao1, ChaoE, Efron-Thisted, Shannon and inverse Simpson indices were used to estimate diversity, which was also estimated on datasets down-sampled to the smallest sample. Repertoire overlap was determined by strict matching of CDR3 nucleotide sequence, V gene and J gene, and Jaccard-based multidimensional scaling clustering was applied. Here the immuneACCESS table is served through TCRdb, limited to in-frame sequences with V and J called. Missing clones are a known gap in these copies; in checked studies unresolved V genes cover under half, and the rest lacks a known reason. V and J calls and clone size are given by that table; D and trimming were obtained from the DNA. The sample data list around 130,000 clones, and around 94% of these were observed just once. The ten largest clones represent 0.02% to 0.03% of the sample.

The thymus tissue came from surgical resects taken out during corrective cardiac surgery. In Finland, the donors were immunologically healthy infants who were having open corrective cardiac surgery for congenital heart defects. Thymocytes were mechanically released from the tissue and were stored as pellets of about 8.5-31 million cells at -70 degrees C. A QIAsymphony instrument was used to extract genomic DNA from the frozen cell pellets. The V end loses 3 bases and the J end loses 5 bases, and a stretch of 11 bases separates them. CDR1 and CDR2 are drawn from the germline V gene: SGHTS, YDEGEE. Its CDR3 holds 13 amino acids, cysteine through phenylalanine. Only CDR3 DNA remains: 39 bases, in frame from the first base.

The V gene is TRBV5-8 and the J gene is TRBJ1-2; tentative D gene TRBD1, with 5 bases matching. Input material: thymus tissue. This TCR derives from a boy younger than two with a congenital heart defect but otherwise immunologically healthy. CDR3 sequence: CASSSGTEYGYTF. The nucleotide sequence reads TGTGCCAGCAGCTCCGGGACGGAATATGGCTACACCTTC. Reference TRBV5-8 and TRBJ1-2 genes cover what lies past the CDR3, so the full variable domain is EAGVTQSPTHLIKTRGQQATLRCSPISGHTSVYWYQQALGLGLQFLLWYDEGEERNRGNFPPRFSGRQFPNYSSELNVNALELEDSALYLCASSSGTEYGYTFGSGTRLTVV.